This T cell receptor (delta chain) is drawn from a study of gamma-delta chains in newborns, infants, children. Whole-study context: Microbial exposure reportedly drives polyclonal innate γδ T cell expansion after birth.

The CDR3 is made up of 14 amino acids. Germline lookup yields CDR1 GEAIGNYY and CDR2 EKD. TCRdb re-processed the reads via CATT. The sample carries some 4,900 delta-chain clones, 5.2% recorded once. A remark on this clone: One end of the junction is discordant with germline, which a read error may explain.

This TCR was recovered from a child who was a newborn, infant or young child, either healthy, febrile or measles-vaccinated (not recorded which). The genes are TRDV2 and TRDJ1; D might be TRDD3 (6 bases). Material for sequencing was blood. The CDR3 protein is CACDSVLGTGKLIF. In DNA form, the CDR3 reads TGTGCCTGTGATTCCGTACTGGGAACCGGTAAACTCATCTTT.